The clone carrying this T cell receptor (beta chain) appeared a few times. These data belong to a study of T cells in Graves' hyperthyroidism and ophthalmopathy. Looking at the study overall: Pretreatment peripheral blood was obtained at initial diagnosis.

TCR beta CDR3 regions were amplified from RNA transcripts. HTBI primers drove first-round RT-PCR of the TCR CDR3. TCRdb passed the multiplex PCR reads through MiXCR, listing each CDR3 protein once. Of roughly 580,000 distinct CDR3 sequences in the sample, approximately 13% were seen once. Germline V gives CDR1 SGHTA, CDR2 FQGNSA. With 8 bases removed from V and 7 bases from J, the gap between germline ends came to 23 bases. The CDR3 totals 16 residues. Clinical symptoms, serum thyroxine, TRAb, thyroid ultrasound and orbital computed tomography informed diagnoses. Sampled blood dates from first hyperthyroidism diagnosis, and it precedes any ophthalmopathy symptoms.

The V call is TRBV7-2, the J call TRBJ2-2; D not resolved. This clonotype was obtained from a woman in her twenties or thirties with Graves' hyperthyroidism that later progressed to Graves' ophthalmopathy. Sequences were obtained from blood. The CDR3 region has the DNA TGTGCCAGCCCACCCATCCCGGGCCCCGCACTCGGGGAGCTGTTTTTT. This gives the protein CASPPIPGPALGELFF.